Given below is one TCR beta chain in context. This entry comes from a study of T cells expressing NK-cell markers. Each CDR3 protein gets one entry in TCRdb, which reprocessed the 5' RACE reads and gives no DNA. The table for this sample gives tens of thousands of distinct CDR3 sequences. CDR3 length: 13 residues. In germline, CDR1 is SGDLS, CDR2 YYNGEE. This receptor was obtained from a woman between 18 and 70 years old in good health. The chain recombines TRBV9 with TRBJ2-7; TCRdb gives TRBD1 as the D gene, but with no DNA this cannot be confirmed. Sequencing input: blood T cells: a sorted CD56 or NKG2C T cell subset, CD4+ or CD8+ T cells, or bulk PBMC T cells (not recorded which). CDR3 protein: CASSEQGDHEQYF.